The table lists the clone carrying this TCR beta chain with a few counts. These data are taken from a study of blood T cell repertoires in COVID-19. Overall study context: From the United States, Italy and Spain came samples of acute and convalescent COVID-19.

Germline V gene sequence: CDR1 LGHNA, CDR2 YNFKEQ. V lost 0 bases and J 6 bases, leaving 14 bases between the germline ends. This CDR3 spans 16 amino acids. As processed by the authors: Researchers report that nucleated cell counts were estimated from reference gene primer amplification. TCRdb keeps only in-frame clones here, not all; method: immunoSEQ multiplex PCR. D and trimming were read from the DNA, whereas the V and J calls and clone size are those reported in that table. The data hold under 200,000 clones, with 75% to 85% observed a single time. Seattle-derived patients entered the study during active infection and were followed longitudinally.

The TCR sequence derives from a woman aged 60-70 years with COVID-19, enrolled during active disease. The V call is TRBV4-2, the J call TRBJ1-4; a weak D match, TRBD1 (5 bases). The sequencing input was peripheral blood. The CDR3, as DNA: TGTGCCAGCAGCCAAGAGGTCCAGGGAGGGGATGAAAAACTGTTTTTT. Translated: CASSQEVQGGDEKLFF.